The TCR beta chain under discussion was sequenced for a study of T-cell reconstitution after alpha-beta-depleted transplantation in children. Preparation of the TCRbeta library was carried out with unique molecular identifiers. Using its own MiXCR run on the PCR reads, TCRdb lists one record per CDR3 protein. The sample includes approximately 340,000 distinct CDR3 sequences, about 9.3% of them seen just once. Deletions cut 2 bases from V and 4 bases from J, with 11 bases between. The CDR3 is 15 amino acids. CDR1 is SEHNR, CDR2 FQNEAQ, per germline (reference sequence). The source is a human donor who donated a stem cell graft to a child with acute lymphoblastic leukemia. This chain links TRBV7-9 with TRBJ2-2; D uncertain. The source material was PBMCs from the stem cell graft donor, sampled from the stem cell graft. DNA for the CDR3: TGTGCCAGCAGCTTACGCGCGAAAGTCACCGGGGAGCTGTTTTTT. Its protein product is CASSLRAKVTGELFF.